One and the same sample provided the 10 T cell receptor beta chains below, sequenced in a study of blood T cell repertoires in COVID-19. Produced via immunoSEQ multiplex PCR; TCRdb's table is partial and in-frame only. Here the sample spans over 200,000 clones, roughly 87% being singletons. The sequenced material came from peripheral blood. These receptors were obtained from a woman aged 18-35 years who had recovered from COVID-19.

The rearrangement links TRBV13 to TRBJ1-4; 12 bases line up with TRBD1. CDR1 PRHDT and CDR2 FYEKMQ come from the germline V gene (reference sequence). V dropped 6 bases and J dropped 7; count of bases not matched to a gene: 6. This CDR3 comprises 15 residues. CDR3 loop: CASRRGTGGLEKLFF. DNA of the CDR3: TGTGCCAGCAGACGAGGGACAGGGGGCCTTGAAAAACTGTTTTTT.

The sample holds one count of this clone. V is TRBV19 and J is TRBJ2-1, with D possibly matching TRBD2 (5 bases). Germline V gene lookup returns CDR1 LNHDA and CDR2 SQIVND (reference sequence). The CDR3 is 13 residues long. Trimming stripped 1 base from V and 9 bases from J, with 10 bases between. CDR3 region: CASSIVEGPEQFF. The CDR3 DNA reads as TGTGCCAGTAGTATAGTTGAGGGCCCTGAGCAGTTCTTC. The full variable domain, its missing parts supplied by reference TRBV19 and TRBJ2-1, is DGGITQSPKYLFRKEGQNVTLSCEQNLNHDAMYWYRQDPGQGLRLIYYSQIVNDFQKGDIAEGYSVSREKKESFPLTVTSAQKNPTAFYLCASSIVEGPEQFFGPGTRLTVL.

This rearrangement joins TRBV27 to TRBJ2-7, with 10 nucleotides matching TRBD1. The V and J ends lost 6 bases and 5 bases, in that order; junction bases with no gene match: 4. The CDR3 loop spans 13 amino acids. From germline, CDR1 is MNHEY and CDR2 SMNVEV (reference sequence). This chain's CDR3 is CASRGTGAHEQYF. CDR3 bases: TGTGCCAGCAGGGGGACAGGGGCCCACGAGCAGTACTTC.

This clone was picked up one time. The V gene is TRBV18, the J gene TRBJ2-5, with D possibly TRBD1 on 6 matching bases. Trimming shortened V by 8 bases and J by 1 base, and 14 bases separated the two germline ends. The germline gives CDR1 KGHSH, CDR2 LQKENI. The CDR3 is 14 amino acids. CDR3 in amino acids: CASNRAGTQETQYF. The DNA of the CDR3 is TGTGCCAGCAACAGGGCAGGAACCCAAGAGACCCAGTACTTC.

V is TRBV30 and J is TRBJ2-7; unclear D gene. With 4 bases removed from V and 0 bases from J, the gap between germline ends came to 10 bases. Germline assignment: CDR1 GTSNPN and CDR2 SVGIG (reference sequence). The CDR3 extends over 13 amino acids. CDR3: CAWKPEISYEQYF. Here the CDR3 DNA reads TGTGCCTGGAAGCCCGAGATCTCCTACGAGCAGTACTTC.

The chain is built from TRBV7-9 and TRBJ2-1, with TRBD2 matching over 7 bases. The trim removed 2 bases at V and 10 bases at J, leaving 5 bases unmatched. CDR3 length: 13 amino acids. Germline lookup yields CDR1 SEHNR and CDR2 FQNEAQ (reference sequence). CDR3 sequence reads: CASSLLSSGEQFF. The CDR3 DNA follows: TGTGCCAGCAGCTTACTGTCTAGCGGAGAGCAGTTCTTC.

The rearrangement uses TRBV6-2 or TRBV6-3 and TRBJ2-7; the D gene is possibly TRBD1 (5 bases). V lost 6 bases, J lost 3 bases, and 9 bases lay in between. Germline V gene data show CDR1 as MNHEY and CDR2 as SVGEGT. The CDR3 sequence is 12 residues long. CDR3 bases: TGTGCCAGCAGCCACGACAGCTACGAGCAGTACTTC. Amino acid sequence: CASSHDSYEQYF.

The chain has TRBV29-1 and TRBJ2-1; 10 bases agree with TRBD1. The CDR3 loop spans 12 amino acids. With 6 bases clipped from V and 5 bases from J, the junction kept 1 base outside the gene matches. CDR1 and CDR2 from the germline V gene are SQVTM and ANQGSEA. The CDR3 sequence is CSVGTGDNEQFF. CDR3 coding DNA: TGCAGCGTAGGGACAGGGGACAATGAGCAGTTCTTC.

CDR3: CASSPPVRQGTDGTYEQYF. The CDR3, as DNA: TGTGCCAGCTCACCACCTGTCCGACAGGGGACGGACGGAACCTACGAGCAGTACTTC. The chain employs TRBV18 and TRBJ2-7; 8 bases match TRBD1. Germline V CDR1 and CDR2: KGHSH, LQKENI. CDR3 length: 19 amino acids. Trimming at V came to 0 bases and at J to 2 bases, leaving 15 bases not matched to a gene.

This clone was detected only a few times. This chain joins TRBV18 and TRBJ2-7, with a tentative D call TRBD1 (5 bases). CDR3 size: 16 residues. Trimming removed 3 bases from V and 0 bases from J, with 15 bases in between. Germline values: CDR1 KGHSH, CDR2 LQKENI. Written as DNA, the CDR3 is TGTGCCAGCTCACCGGCCAGGACACCCCTCTCCTACGAGCAGTACTTC. Residues: CASSPARTPLSYEQYF.